This T cell receptor (beta chain) was captured in a study of Graves' ophthalmopathy and Graves' hyperthyroidism. As the template, RNA transcripts were used to amplify TCR beta CDR3 regions. HTBI-primed first-round RT-PCR preceded second-round multiplex PCR. TCRdb reprocessed the multiplex PCR reads with MiXCR, giving one entry per CDR3 protein. The repertoire has roughly 1.1 million distinct CDR3 sequences, roughly 35% of them found once; the top ten carry around 10%. Among the hyperthyroidism patients, all were newly diagnosed, aged 18 to 65, with under 2 months' duration. Study-level points and caveats: A model of 13 signatures distinguished ophthalmopathy from stable hyperthyroidism at around 90% sensitivity and approximately 81% specificity.

CDR3 length equals 14 residues. V gave up 4 bases and J gave up 2 bases, with 6 bases separating them. Germline V lookup: CDR1 SGHDN, CDR2 FVKESK. Worth noting for this clonotype: Its antigen is currently unknown.

The clonotype comes from an adult man with Graves' hyperthyroidism. Sequences were obtained from peripheral blood or thyroid tissue (not recorded which). This chain connects TRBV14 to TRBJ2-6; D uncertain. Here the CDR3 reads CASSPTPGANVLTF. In nucleotides, the CDR3 is TGTGCCAGCAGCCCGACCCCTGGGGCCAACGTCCTGACTTTC.